This T cell receptor beta chain appears in the sequencing data of a study of blood T cell repertoires in COVID-19. Study in general: Acute and convalescent COVID-19 samples came from the United States, Italy and Spain. From T cells, B-cell-depleted T cells, or PBMCs came the material, which was cDNA or gDNA.

As handled by the study authors: Nucleated cell number was recorded as an estimate derived from reference gene primer amplification. The repertoire was sequenced with immunoSEQ multiplex PCR; TCRdb's copy has only in-frame clones and lacks some. V, J and clone size are taken as reported in that table, and D and trimming were inferred from the DNA itself. The sample includes 200,000 to 300,000 clones, about 85% seen only once; the top ten take 3% to 3.5%. Material for sequencing was peripheral blood. This TCR derives from a young man with active or convalescent COVID-19.

The CDR3 nucleotides read TGTGCCAGCAGCCGGGGGCAGGGGGCCTCCTACGAGCAGTACTTC. This translates into CASSRGQGASYEQYF. This chain uses TRBV13 with TRBJ2-7, with 8 bases fitting TRBD1. Trimming at V came to 5 bases and at J to 0 bases, leaving 6 bases not matched to a gene. The CDR3 is 15 amino acids. Germline V gene data show CDR1 as PRHDT and CDR2 as FYEKMQ (reference sequence).